Below, 20 T cell receptor beta chains from the same sample are listed, as sequenced in a study of blood T cell repertoires in COVID-19. Libraries were prepared by immunoSEQ multiplex PCR; TCRdb keeps only in-frame clonotypes and omits some of them. The data show about 180,000 clones, with about 80% seen just once and around 7% held by the top ten. The sample taken for sequencing was peripheral blood. Source of these receptors: a man in his 70s with active or convalescent COVID-19.

The sample holds a few counts of this clone. This chain joins TRBV18 and TRBJ1-1; tentatively, D is TRBD1 (6 bases). CDR3 length: 16 residues. CDR1 is KGHSH and CDR2 is LQKENI in the germline V gene. The V and J ends lost 1 base and 2 bases respectively, with 14 bases between them. The CDR3 DNA sequence: TGTGCCAGCTCACCACGATCAGGGACACCTAACACTGAAGCTTTCTTT. Amino acids: CASSPRSGTPNTEAFF.

This chain joins TRBV4-2 and TRBJ2-5; D not resolved. This CDR3 has 13 amino acids. Germline CDR1 and CDR2: LGHNA and YNFKEQ. Between the trimmed V and J ends, which lost 1 base and 5 bases, there was a span of 8 bases. Written as DNA, the CDR3 is TGTGCCAGCAGCCAAGCGCCCGGGGAGACCCAGTACTTC. It translates to CASSQAPGETQYF.

The J gene is TRBJ1-1, the V gene TRBV2; 7 bases line up with TRBD1. Trimming at V came to 2 bases and at J to 5 bases, leaving 5 bases not matched to a gene. Germline-derived CDR1 and CDR2 are SNHLY and FYNNEI. The CDR3 has 14 residues. CDR3 amino acids: CASSELGQVTEAFF. CDR3 nucleotides: TGTGCCAGCAGTGAACTTGGACAGGTAACTGAAGCTTTCTTT.

This chain links TRBV6-2 or TRBV6-3 with TRBJ2-7, with a weak D call TRBD1 (5 bases). This CDR3 contains 13 residues. The germline CDR1 and CDR2 sequences are MNHEY and SVGEGT. V lost 5 bases and J lost 3, with 11 bases in between. The CDR3 loop reads CASSNDRNYEQYF. The CDR3, as DNA: TGTGCCAGCAGTAATGACAGAAACTACGAGCAGTACTTC.

The chain employs TRBV15 and TRBJ1-5; no clear D gene. CDR3 length equals 15 residues. Germline CDR1 is LNHNV and CDR2 is YYDKDF (reference sequence). The V gene lost 3 bases and the J gene lost 2 bases, with 11 bases spanning the gap. The CDR3 region is CATSSYLAGNQPQHF. In nucleotides, the CDR3 is TGTGCCACCAGCAGCTACCTAGCGGGCAATCAGCCCCAGCATTTT.

This clone was seen a handful of times. The chain employs TRBV29-1 and TRBJ1-2, with TRBD1 matching over 8 bases. Trimming at V came to 0 bases and at J to 4 bases, leaving 4 bases not matched to a gene. The CDR3 runs to 14 residues. CDR1 SQVTM and CDR2 ANQGSEA come from the germline V gene. DNA of the CDR3: TGCAGCGTTGAAGATCAGGACAGGGCCTATGGCTACACCTTC. As protein: CSVEDQDRAYGYTF.

The V gene is TRBV9, the J gene TRBJ2-3; 9 positions agree with TRBD2. V lost 4 bases to trimming and J lost 0 bases; unmatched junction nucleotides: 18. Looked up from germline, CDR1 is SGDLS and CDR2 is YYNGEE. The CDR3 is 20 residues long. Here the CDR3 reads CASSPPVGGGGLSSTDTQYF. For the CDR3, the DNA is TGTGCCAGCAGCCCCCCCGTGGGCGGGGGGGGACTATCTAGCACAGATACGCAGTATTTT.

The chain joins TRBV15 to TRBJ1-1, with a tentative D call TRBD1 (5 bases). The CDR3 consists of 16 residues. Looked up from germline, CDR1 is LNHNV and CDR2 is YYDKDF (reference sequence). Trimming stripped 1 base from V and 8 bases from J, with 20 bases between. CDR3 protein: CATSRGFAGQGHEAFF. Written as DNA, the CDR3 is TGTGCCACCAGCAGAGGGTTCGCAGGACAAGGCCACGAAGCTTTCTTT.

The chain couples TRBV15 to TRBJ1-5, with D hard to call. The CDR3 totals 14 residues. From germline, CDR1 is LNHNV and CDR2 YYDKDF (reference sequence). Deletions cut 0 bases from V and 9 bases from J, with 12 bases between. CDR3 coding DNA: TGTGCCACCAGCAGAGATTTCGTAGAATCGCCCCAGCATTTT. It codes for CATSRDFVESPQHF.

This clone is a singleton in its sample. Written as DNA, the CDR3 is TGTGCCAGCTCACAAAGAGACTGGAACACTGAAGCTTTCTTT. Translated: CASSQRDWNTEAFF. This chain uses TRBV18 with TRBJ1-1; D ambiguous. The CDR3 loop spans 14 amino acids. V dropped 4 bases and J dropped 1 base, with 10 bases sitting between them. Germline V gives CDR1 KGHSH, CDR2 LQKENI. The full variable domain, its missing parts supplied by reference TRBV18 and TRBJ1-1, is NAGVMQNPRHLVRRRGQEARLRCSPMKGHSHVYWYRQLPEEGLKFMVYLQKENIIDESGMPKERFSAEFPKEGPSILRIQQVVRGDSAAYFCASSQRDWNTEAFFGQGTRLTVV.

CDR3 DNA: TGTGCCAGCAGCCTCAGGGGGCGTGAGCAGTTCTTC. It yields the protein CASSLRGREQFF. The chain recombines TRBV7-3 with TRBJ2-1, with 8 bases aligning to TRBD1. Germline V CDR1 and CDR2: SGHTA, FQGTGA. Losses at the gene ends were 5 bases for V and 9 bases for J; bases not matched to a gene: 3. The CDR3 totals 12 residues.

This rearrangement joins TRBV20-1 to TRBJ2-3, with a weak D call TRBD2 (6 bases). Germline V gene lookup returns CDR1 DFQATT and CDR2 SNEGSKA (reference sequence). This CDR3 region has 14 residues. V lost 4 bases to trimming and J lost 6 bases, with 17 bases between them. CDR3 sequence reads: CSATDGPAGDTQYF. Written as DNA, the CDR3 is TGCAGTGCTACTGATGGACCGGCGGGGGATACGCAGTATTTT.

The chain couples TRBV7-6 to TRBJ2-1; D is possibly TRBD2 (6 bases). The CDR3 has 16 amino acids. V was pared by 1 base and J by 2 bases, with 12 bases between. Germline V gene data show CDR1 as SGHVS and CDR2 as FNYEAQ. The chain's CDR3 is CASSLGVGGAYNEQFF. CDR3 nucleotide sequence: TGTGCCAGCAGCTTAGGCGTCGGGGGAGCCTACAATGAGCAGTTCTTC.

V usage is TRBV5-4 and J usage is TRBJ2-7, with TRBD1 matching 7 bases. Germline V gene lookup returns CDR1 SGHNT and CDR2 YYREEE (reference sequence). With 0 bases clipped from V and 2 bases from J, the junction kept 5 bases outside the gene matches. The CDR3 is 15 residues long. In DNA, the CDR3 is TGTGCCAGCAGCTTGGGGGGGCAGGGGGCCTACGAGCAGTACTTC. Its protein is CASSLGGQGAYEQYF.

A few counts support this clone. The chain couples TRBV7-2 to TRBJ2-3, with a tentative D call TRBD2 (5 bases). The CDR3 spans 15 residues. Germline V gene data show CDR1 as SGHTA and CDR2 as FQGNSA. The germline V and J ends were trimmed by 2 bases and 6 bases, with 15 bases remaining between them. CDR3 region: CASSLYWAAEDTQYF. The CDR3 coding sequence is TGTGCCAGCAGCTTATACTGGGCAGCGGAGGATACGCAGTATTTT.

V gene TRBV2 combines with J gene TRBJ1-2, with 8 bases aligning to TRBD1. The V gene end was trimmed by 3 bases and the J gene end by 2 bases; junction bases not matched to a gene: 11. This CDR3 contains 17 residues. Germline V gene data show CDR1 as SNHLY and CDR2 as FYNNEI. CDR3 DNA sequence: TGTGCCAGCAGTGAGCCGGTATCGGGACAGGAAAACTATGGCTACACCTTC. It encodes CASSEPVSGQENYGYTF.

In its sample, this clone was seen once. The chain joins TRBV14 to TRBJ2-3; no clear D. V lost 3 bases and J lost 1, with 11 bases in between. CDR3 size: 15 residues. Germline CDR1 SGHDN, CDR2 FVKESK. The CDR3 loop is CASSQRFSGTDTQYF. The DNA of the CDR3 is TGTGCCAGCAGCCAGCGGTTCTCGGGCACAGATACGCAGTATTTT.

The chain is built from TRBV6-6 and TRBJ1-6; D is perhaps TRBD1 (5 bases). The germline gives CDR1 MNHNY, CDR2 SVGAGI (reference sequence). The V end lost 4 bases, the J end lost 6 bases, and 10 bases lay between the germline ends. The CDR3 runs 14 residues. CDR3 amino acids: CASSSSDSNSPLHF. CDR3 in DNA: TGTGCCAGCAGTTCCTCAGACAGTAATTCACCCCTCCACTTT.

This chain links TRBV6-5 with TRBJ1-2, with a tentative D call TRBD1 (5 bases). This CDR3 has 14 residues. Per the germline V gene, CDR1 is MNHEY and CDR2 is SVGAGI. Trimming took off 6 bases at V and 1 base at J, with 12 bases between the two ends. The CDR3 DNA reads as TGTGCCAGCAGCCAGTCGGGGGGTAACTATGGCTACACCTTC. Its translation: CASSQSGGNYGYTF.

The rearrangement joins TRBV11-2 to TRBJ1-1, with TRBD1 matching 9 bases. CDR3 length: 14 amino acids. V shed 5 bases and J 9 bases; nucleotides not matched to a gene: 10. From germline, CDR1 is SGHAT and CDR2 FQNNGV. This CDR3 is CASSTHGQGLKAFF. In DNA form, the CDR3 reads TGTGCCAGCAGCACCCACGGACAGGGGCTTAAAGCTTTCTTT.